This passage covers 18 T cell receptor beta chains from one sample sequenced in a study of PD-1 blockade in classical Hodgkin lymphoma (dated by TCRdb to the early 2020s). Library method: the immunoSEQ multiplex PCR assay. Entries here come from immuneACCESS through TCRdb and include only in-frame sequences with V and J called. Some clones fail to appear in such tables; in the studies checked, an unresolved V gene covers under half of the shortfall, and the cause of the remainder is unknown. A total of 40,000 to 65,000 clones appear in this sample, roughly 86% of them only once. The ten largest clones take up approximately 6.8% of the sample. The time point label on this specimen signifies: cycle 4 day 1 (C4D1), after five to seven weeks of nivolumab. Relapse after autologous stem cell transplantation had occurred in all trial patients, and cohorts A, B and C were distinguished by prior brentuximab vedotin exposure.

Sequencing was performed on peripheral blood mononuclear cells (PBMCs), taken before the fourth cycle of nivolumab. The origin of the receptors is a human donor with classical Hodgkin lymphoma.

This clone has only a few counts. This chain connects TRBV10-1 to TRBJ2-7; D not certain. The CDR3 consists of 13 residues. Trimming took 4 bases from V and 7 from J, leaving 14 bases between them. Germline V gene lookup returns CDR1 WNHNN and CDR2 SYGVQD (reference sequence). The CDR3 protein is CASSGRAPGEQYF. Here the CDR3 DNA reads TGCGCCAGCAGTGGTCGTGCTCCGGGTGAGCAGTACTTC.

The chain carries TRBV2 and TRBJ2-3; D call uncertain. From germline, CDR1 is SNHLY and CDR2 FYNNEI. V was shortened by 4 bases and J by 6 bases, with 11 bases between the two germline ends. This CDR3 has 13 amino acids. The chain's CDR3 is CASSAQGMDTQYF. CDR3 bases: TGTGCCAGCAGTGCGCAAGGGATGGATACGCAGTATTTT.

The chain combines TRBV7-9 with TRBJ2-7; 11 bases are shared with TRBD2. This CDR3 spans 14 amino acids. Germline values: CDR1 SEHNR, CDR2 FQNEAQ (reference sequence). Unmatched junction bases numbered 3, after V lost 4 bases and J lost 4 bases. Here the CDR3 DNA reads TGTGCCAGCAGCTCCGGGACTAGCGGATACGAGCAGTACTTC. Amino acid sequence: CASSSGTSGYEQYF. Combining the CDR3 with reference TRBV7-9 and TRBJ2-7 gives the whole variable domain DTGVSQNPRHKITKRGQNVTFRCDPISEHNRLYWYRQTLGQGPEFLTYFQNEAQLEKSRLLSDRFSAERPKGSFSTLEIQRTEQGDSAMYLCASSSGTSGYEQYFGPGTRLTVT.

The V gene is TRBV7-2, the J gene TRBJ1-3; no firm D call. The V gene lost 7 bases and the J gene lost 1 base, with 11 bases spanning the gap. This CDR3 is built from 14 residues. Per the germline V gene, CDR1 is SGHTA and CDR2 is FQGNSA. CDR3 in amino acids: CASKRVLSGNTIYF. The CDR3 DNA follows: TGTGCCAGCAAGAGGGTTTTATCTGGAAACACCATATATTTT.

The chain employs TRBV6-1 and TRBJ2-7; 7 bases are a match to TRBD1. With V trimmed by 7 bases and J by 3 bases, 6 bases remained unmatched. The CDR3 spans 13 residues. Germline assignment: CDR1 MNHNS and CDR2 SASEGT. For the CDR3, the DNA is TGTGCCAGCATTACAGGGGTGCACTACGAGCAGTACTTC. Its protein is CASITGVHYEQYF.

V and J are TRBV20-1 and TRBJ2-7; unclear D gene. The germline CDR1 and CDR2 sequences are DFQATT and SNEGSKA (reference sequence). Trimming took 4 bases from V and 2 from J, leaving 6 bases between them. The CDR3 covers 11 residues. The CDR3 sequence: CSATDAYEQYF. The CDR3 region has the DNA TGCAGTGCTACCGACGCCTACGAGCAGTACTTC.

CDR3 DNA sequence: TGCGCCAGCAGCGGAGGTACTCCTCCCGGGGCTAACTATGGCTACACCTTC. It yields the protein CASSGGTPPGANYGYTF. V and J are TRBV5-1 and TRBJ1-2, with D unclear. V was shortened by 4 bases and J by 0 bases, with 19 bases between the two germline ends. This CDR3 spans 17 amino acids. Germline CDR1 SGHRS, CDR2 YFSETQ.

This chain joins TRBV27 and TRBJ2-7; no reliable D call. Per the germline V gene, CDR1 is MNHEY and CDR2 is SMNVEV (reference sequence). Trimming took off 0 bases at V and 3 bases at J, with 6 bases between the two ends. CDR3 length: 13 residues. In DNA, the CDR3 is TGTGCCAGCAGTTTATCGGTGTACTACGAGCAGTACTTC. Translation gives CASSLSVYYEQYF.

This clone has a single count. This sequence joins TRBV5-1 and TRBJ2-7; possibly TRBD2 for D (6 bases). This CDR3 region has 16 residues. The V end lost 2 bases, the J end lost 6 bases, and 21 bases lay between the germline ends. CDR1 and CDR2 from the germline V gene are SGHRS and YFSETQ. This CDR3 reads CASSFDGGPRGSEQYF. For the CDR3, the DNA is TGCGCCAGCAGCTTTGACGGGGGACCGAGGGGAAGCGAGCAGTACTTC.

The chain uses TRBV5-8 and TRBJ1-5; maybe TRBD1 (5 bases). V was trimmed by 3 bases and J by 11 bases, leaving 15 bases between them. There are 13 residues in the CDR3. Germline CDR1 reads SGHTS; CDR2 reads YDEGEE. CDR3 sequence: CASSSGGIAAQHF. The CDR3 DNA follows: TGTGCCAGCAGCTCCGGGGGGATTGCCGCCCAGCATTTT.

V is TRBV7-2 and J is TRBJ2-1; D gene uncertain. The V end was cut by 1 base, the J end by 0 bases, with 13 bases between. The CDR3 runs to 17 residues. Germline V lookup: CDR1 SGHTA, CDR2 FQGNSA. DNA for the CDR3: TGTGCCAGCAGCTTAGGGGTGACGACCAGCTCCTACAATGAGCAGTTCTTC. Its translation is CASSLGVTTSSYNEQFF.

The chain combines TRBV5-1 with TRBJ1-2; 12 nucleotides line up with TRBD1. The CDR3 is made up of 17 amino acids. The ends lost 6 bases at V and 2 bases at J; junction bases unmatched: 11. Germline CDR1 reads SGHRS; CDR2 reads YFSETQ. DNA of the CDR3: TGCGCCAGCAAGACCGGGACAGGGGGCGTCGGCAACTATGGCTACACCTTC. It encodes CASKTGTGGVGNYGYTF.

The chain's CDR3 is CASSDRGLAGANEQFF. The CDR3 DNA is TGTGCCAGCAGTGATAGAGGACTAGCGGGGGCCAATGAGCAGTTCTTC. This chain links TRBV2 with TRBJ2-1; 13 nucleotides line up with TRBD2. Germline values: CDR1 SNHLY, CDR2 FYNNEI. V dropped 3 bases and J dropped 6; count of bases not matched to a gene: 5. The CDR3 sequence is 16 residues long.

J is TRBJ2-2 and V is TRBV4-3, with TRBD2 matching 8 bases. Trimming took 1 base from V and 6 from J; bases not matched to a gene: 7. The CDR3 contains 16 residues. Germline V gives CDR1 LGHNA, CDR2 YSLEER. DNA of the CDR3: TGCGCCAGCAGCCAAGGTCGGGGGGGGCTTTCCGGGGAGCTGTTTTTT. Its translation: CASSQGRGGLSGELFF.

The chain employs TRBV4-3 and TRBJ1-1; D gene uncertain. The ends were cut back, 0 bases at V and 0 bases at J, with 11 bases in the middle. The germline CDR1 and CDR2 sequences are LGHNA and YSLEER. This CDR3 spans 16 amino acids. The CDR3 region is CASSQDAIRMNTEAFF. As DNA, the CDR3 is TGCGCCAGCAGCCAAGATGCGATACGGATGAACACTGAAGCTTTCTTT.

The chain carries TRBV9 and TRBJ2-1; no reliable D call. V was shortened by 4 bases and J by 6 bases, with 8 bases between the two germline ends. CDR1 and CDR2 from the germline V gene are SGDLS and YYNGEE. The CDR3 spans 12 residues. The CDR3 nucleotides read TGTGCCAGCAGCCCCACCCGCAATGAGCAGTTCTTC. As protein: CASSPTRNEQFF.

This clone has only a few counts. The rearrangement joins TRBV27 to TRBJ2-4; D is perhaps TRBD1 (5 bases). The germline V gene encodes CDR1 MNHEY and CDR2 SMNVEV (reference sequence). Trimming stripped 4 bases from V and 0 bases from J, with 13 bases between. The CDR3 covers 16 residues. The CDR3 DNA follows: TGTGCCAGCAGTTATATACAGGCCTTAGCCAAAAACATTCAGTACTTC. This encodes CASSYIQALAKNIQYF.

The V gene is TRBV2, the J gene TRBJ1-1; D gene ambiguous. The CDR3 spans 13 residues. From germline, CDR1 is SNHLY and CDR2 FYNNEI. Trimming shortened V by 4 bases and J by 0 bases, and 6 bases separated the two germline ends. The CDR3 DNA sequence: TGTGCCAGCAGTGTTCAACTGAACACTGAAGCTTTCTTT. Translation: CASSVQLNTEAFF.